The 26 T cell receptor beta chains listed next were all sequenced from one sample in a study of T cells in Graves' hyperthyroidism and ophthalmopathy. Amplification yielded TCR beta CDR3 regions, with RNA transcripts as the source. The HTBI primer set drove a first-round RT-PCR of the TCR CDR3. TCRdb redid the calling of the multiplex PCR reads with MiXCR, one entry per CDR3 protein. The sample yields a few hundred thousand distinct CDR3 sequences, approximately 20% seen once. Specimen: blood. The receptors stem from a man aged 30 to 39 with Graves' ophthalmopathy.

Points on this clonotype: This could be a read error, since a much larger clone is one nucleotide away. This rearrangement joins TRBV18 to TRBJ1-1, with no clear D. The CDR3 is 14 amino acids. Germline V gene data show CDR1 as KGHSH and CDR2 as LQKENI. Trimming shortened V by 10 bases and J by 0 bases, and 15 bases separated the two germline ends. CDR3 nucleotide sequence: TGTGCCAACTCCCCTTCGCGCATGAACACTGAAGCTTTCTTT. Translation gives CANSPSRMNTEAFF.

The chain carries TRBV10-2 and TRBJ2-7, with 10 bases aligning to TRBD1. V shed 7 bases and J 6 bases; nucleotides not matched to a gene: 6. The CDR3 is made up of 13 amino acids. CDR1 and CDR2 from the germline V gene are WSHSY and SAAADI. This CDR3 reads CASTGDRGLEQYF. The CDR3 DNA reads TGCGCCAGCACGGGGGACAGGGGTCTCGAGCAGTACTTC.

This clonotype was detected only a few times. The chain links TRBV4-2 to TRBJ2-1, with 7 bases that match TRBD2. V dropped 5 bases and J dropped 7; count of bases not matched to a gene: 11. The CDR3 totals 15 residues. Looked up from germline, CDR1 is LGHNA and CDR2 is YNFKEQ. The CDR3 is CASSDPGLIVNEQFF. The CDR3 DNA reads as TGTGCCAGCAGCGATCCGGGACTAATCGTTAATGAGCAGTTCTTC.

This clonotype was picked up many times. CDR3 in DNA: TGTGCCAGCAGCCGAAGGGACACCGGGGAGCTGTTTTTT. This sequence encodes CASSRRDTGELFF. J is TRBJ2-2 and V is TRBV3-1, with D hard to call. Trimming removed 4 bases from V and 3 bases from J, with 6 bases in between. CDR1 is LGHDT, CDR2 YNNKEL, per germline (reference sequence). This CDR3 has 13 amino acids.

This clonotype was detected only a few times. The rearrangement links TRBV7-9 to TRBJ1-2; 9 bases align to TRBD1. With V trimmed by 1 base and J by 7 bases, 4 bases remained unmatched. The CDR3 is 14 amino acids. The germline gives CDR1 SEHNR, CDR2 FQNEAQ (reference sequence). This CDR3 reads CASSLETGGGGYTF. CDR3 coding DNA: TGTGCCAGCAGCTTAGAGACAGGGGGAGGTGGCTACACCTTC.

CDR3 DNA: TGCAGCGTTGTCCCGCAGGGAGCGGCAGCCTACGAGCAGTACTTC. It translates to CSVVPQGAAAYEQYF. This chain connects TRBV29-1 to TRBJ2-7; D could derive from TRBD1 or TRBD2 (5 bases each). Trimming shortened V by 4 bases and J by 2 bases, and 18 bases separated the two germline ends. Germline-derived CDR1 and CDR2 are SQVTM and ANQGSEA. The CDR3 contains 15 residues.

The chain has TRBV5-1 and TRBJ2-1, with 13 bases identical to TRBD2. Germline CDR1 reads SGHRS; CDR2 reads YFSETQ. CDR3 length: 18 amino acids. The V gene end was trimmed by 3 bases and the J gene end by 3 bases; junction bases not matched to a gene: 9. CDR3 amino acids: CASSWPTGLAGRYNEQFF. Written as DNA, the CDR3 is TGCGCCAGCAGCTGGCCCACGGGACTAGCGGGACGCTACAATGAGCAGTTCTTC.

This clonotype came up a few times. The chain uses TRBV5-1 and TRBJ2-2; the match to TRBD2 covers 7 bases. The V segment lost 6 bases and the J segment 0 bases; nucleotides outside the gene matches: 8. The germline V gene has CDR1 SGHRS and CDR2 YFSETQ. The CDR3 spans 16 residues. The CDR3 region has the DNA TGCGCCAGCATCCTTTTACTAGCGCCGAACACCGGGGAGCTGTTTTTT. Translation gives CASILLLAPNTGELFF.

The V and J genes are TRBV30 and TRBJ1-4; D possibly corresponds to TRBD1 (6 bases). V was shortened by 3 bases and J by 8 bases, with 28 bases between the two germline ends. This CDR3 is built from 18 residues. Germline lookup yields CDR1 GTSNPN and CDR2 SVGIG (reference sequence). The CDR3 DNA is TGTGCCTGGAGCTTAGGAACACACTTCGGACAGCACAAGGAAAAACTGTTTTTT. It yields the protein CAWSLGTHFGQHKEKLFF.

This clonotype was seen only a few times. The rearrangement joins TRBV20-1 to TRBJ2-1; 13 bases map to TRBD2. J lost 6 bases, V lost 6 bases, and 8 bases had no gene match. From germline, CDR1 is DFQATT and CDR2 SNEGSKA (reference sequence). The CDR3 is made up of 15 amino acids. The CDR3 sequence: CSAEGLAGSFNEQFF. As DNA, the CDR3 is TGCAGTGCGGAGGGACTAGCGGGAAGTTTCAATGAGCAGTTCTTC.

This clonotype was counted ten times or more. The V call is TRBV5-1, the J call TRBJ1-4, with a possible D match to TRBD1 (5 bases). Germline loops: CDR1 SGHRS, CDR2 YFSETQ. Trimming cost V 7 bases and J 3 bases, with 10 bases left between them. CDR3 length: 13 residues. CDR3 in amino acids: CASGEGPNEKLFF. DNA of the CDR3: TGCGCCAGCGGTGAGGGGCCTAATGAAAAACTGTTTTTT.

This clonotype was found many times. In DNA form, the CDR3 reads TGTGCCAGCAGCTTAGATAGGTTGAGGGAGCAGTACTTC. It specifies CASSLDRLREQYF. The chain uses TRBV11-2 and TRBJ2-7; no reliable D call. The CDR3 consists of 13 residues. V lost 0 bases and J 7 bases, leaving 10 bases between the germline ends. Germline V gene sequence: CDR1 SGHAT, CDR2 FQNNGV.

In this sample, this clonotype turned up a few times. V usage is TRBV28 and J usage is TRBJ1-1, with 8 bases aligning to TRBD1. Germline CDR1 is MDHEN and CDR2 is SYDVKM. This CDR3 spans 15 amino acids. V trimming: 5 bases; J trimming: 1 base; junction bases outside the gene matches: 6. The CDR3 nucleotides read TGTGCCAGCAGTGTACCAGGGGGCCCGAACACTGAAGCTTTCTTT. Translating gives CASSVPGGPNTEAFF.

The rearrangement uses TRBV20-1 and TRBJ2-5, with TRBD2 matching over 10 bases. This CDR3 is 13 amino acids long. V trimming: 7 bases; J trimming: 5 bases; junction bases outside the gene matches: 7. Germline V CDR1 and CDR2: DFQATT, SNEGSKA (reference sequence). The CDR3 sequence is CSGEREGPETQYF. DNA of the CDR3: TGCAGTGGAGAGCGGGAGGGCCCGGAGACCCAGTACTTC.

The CDR3 nucleotides are TGTGCCAGCAGTTTACACACCCCGGGCCCTGGAAACACCATATATTTT. It is translated as CASSLHTPGPGNTIYF. The rearrangement links TRBV6-1 to TRBJ1-3; no definite D call. The CDR3 length is 16 residues. Between the trimmed V and J ends, which lost 5 bases and 2 bases, there was a span of 16 bases. CDR1 is MNHNS, CDR2 SASEGT, per germline.

A single count supports this clonotype. This chain connects TRBV15 to TRBJ1-4; D not resolved. Trimming took off 2 bases at V and 8 bases at J, with 9 bases between the two ends. The CDR3 length is 13 residues. CDR1 and CDR2 (germline): LNHNV, YYDKDF (reference sequence). CDR3 bases: TGTGCCACCAGCAGATCGAGGGCCGAAAAACTGTTTTTT. It encodes CATSRSRAEKLFF.

This clonotype was detected only a few times. The gene calls are TRBV19 and TRBJ1-1, with 7 bases lining up with TRBD1. Germline V gene sequence: CDR1 LNHDA, CDR2 SQIVND (reference sequence). CDR3 size: 16 residues. V lost 5 bases, J lost 5 bases, and 14 bases stayed unmatched. The CDR3 DNA reads TGTGCCAGTAGTTCCACCCTCGACAGGGTAGGGACTGAAGCTTTCTTT. Protein product: CASSSTLDRVGTEAFF.

Ten or more counts support this clonotype. The chain links TRBV3-1 to TRBJ1-3; a possible D gene is TRBD1 (6 bases). CDR1 and CDR2 (germline): LGHDT, YNNKEL (reference sequence). The germline V and J ends were trimmed by 4 bases and 3 bases, with 10 bases remaining between them. The CDR3 is 14 amino acids. Here the CDR3 DNA reads TGTGCCAGCAGCCTCAAGGGGGGTGGAAACACCATATATTTT. As protein: CASSLKGGGNTIYF.

There are many counts of this clonotype. This chain links TRBV18 with TRBJ1-1; 9 bases line up with TRBD1. J lost 0 bases, V lost 3 bases, and 2 bases had no gene match. This CDR3 has 15 amino acids. The germline V gene has CDR1 KGHSH and CDR2 LQKENI. CDR3 amino acids: CASSPDRGLNTEAFF. CDR3 in DNA: TGTGCCAGCTCACCGGACAGGGGACTGAACACTGAAGCTTTCTTT.

The V and J genes are TRBV19 and TRBJ2-7; 7 nucleotides agree with TRBD1. From germline, CDR1 is LNHDA and CDR2 SQIVND (reference sequence). With V trimmed by 5 bases and J by 5 bases, 6 bases remained unmatched. The CDR3 runs to 13 residues. The CDR3 is CASSALQGHEQYF. CDR3 in DNA: TGTGCCAGTAGTGCCTTACAGGGGCACGAGCAGTACTTC.

The chain joins TRBV20-1 to TRBJ2-1; 13 nucleotides agree with TRBD2. Germline values: CDR1 DFQATT, CDR2 SNEGSKA (reference sequence). Trimming cost V 1 base and J 8 bases; bases outside gene matches: 8. This CDR3 contains 16 residues. The CDR3 nucleotides read TGCAGTGCTAGAGCGGTACTAGCGGGAGGGGGGGATGAGCAGTTCTTC. This codes for CSARAVLAGGGDEQFF.

The chain has TRBV12-3 or TRBV12-4 and TRBJ1-1, with D uncertain. The CDR3 runs to 11 residues. With 6 bases removed from V and 5 bases from J, the gap between germline ends came to 7 bases. In nucleotides, the CDR3 is TGTGCCAGCAGCATCCGAACTGAAGCTTTCTTT. Protein: CASSIRTEAFF.

J is TRBJ2-7 and V is TRBV12-3 or TRBV12-4; D might be TRBD1 or TRBD2, each matching 6 bases. Trimming removed 7 bases at V and 2 bases at J, with 18 bases between. This CDR3 has 15 amino acids. The chain's CDR3 is CASTLGGRGPYEQYF. CDR3 DNA sequence: TGTGCCAGCACTCTGGGGGGCAGGGGACCCTACGAGCAGTACTTC.

In this sample, this clonotype turned up many times. J is TRBJ2-7 and V is TRBV11-3; 14 bases fit TRBD2. This CDR3 region has 17 residues. Germline values: CDR1 SGHNT, CDR2 YENEEA. J gave up 6 bases and V 1 base, and 8 bases lay outside the gene matches. CDR3 sequence reads: CASSLAPGLAGVREQYF. The CDR3 bases are TGTGCCAGCAGCTTAGCACCGGGACTAGCGGGAGTCCGCGAGCAGTACTTC. Complete variable domain (other parts from reference TRBV11-3 and TRBJ2-7): EAGVVQSPRYKIIEKKQPVAFWCNPISGHNTLYWYLQNLGQGPELLIRYENEEAVDDSQLPKDRFSAERLKGVDSTLKIQPAELGDSAVYLCASSLAPGLAGVREQYFGPGTRLTVT.

The chain carries TRBV9 and TRBJ2-3, with TRBD2 matching 7 bases. After removal of 4 bases from V and 3 bases from J, the junction contained 11 bases not matched to a gene. Germline CDR1 and CDR2: SGDLS and YYNGEE. The CDR3 covers 16 residues. CDR3: CASSFSLAEGTDTQYF. DNA for the CDR3: TGTGCCAGCAGCTTTTCGCTAGCGGAGGGAACAGATACGCAGTATTTT.

This clonotype was seen a handful of times. This chain uses TRBV20-1 with TRBJ1-2, with a possible D match to TRBD1 (6 bases). The CDR3 has 13 residues. Trimming took 0 bases from V and 9 from J, leaving 14 bases between them. Germline-derived CDR1 and CDR2 are DFQATT and SNEGSKA (reference sequence). The CDR3 sequence is CSARDLGGGRYTF. CDR3 sequence (DNA): TGCAGTGCTAGAGATCTGGGGGGCGGGCGCTACACCTTC.